Listed here are 23 T cell receptor beta chains from one sample, sequenced in a study of shared clonotypes between healthy human individuals. Produced via immunoSEQ multiplex PCR; TCRdb's table is partial and in-frame only. The table records roughly 1,600,000 clones, around 98.5% of them present only once. Sequencing was done on a sample of naive CD4+ T cells sorted from blood. Specified subset: CD45RA+ positively selected. Source of these receptors: a man younger than 45 in good health.

The genes are TRBV2 and TRBJ2-3, with TRBD1 identical over 7 bases. V shed 7 bases, J shed 0 bases, and the junction held 4 bases outside the gene matches. This CDR3 has 14 residues. Germline-derived CDR1 and CDR2 are SNHLY and FYNNEI. DNA of the CDR3: TGTGCCAGCAAGGACAGGACGAGCACAGATACGCAGTATTTT. Translation: CASKDRTSTDTQYF.

The chain carries TRBV5-4 and TRBJ2-7, with 9 bases lining up with TRBD2. Germline V lookup: CDR1 SGHNT, CDR2 YYREEE (reference sequence). Trimming removed 4 bases from V and 7 bases from J; junction bases left unmatched: 3. The CDR3 runs 12 residues. CDR3 nucleotide sequence: TGTGCCAGCAGCCAGGGACTAGCTGAGCAGTACTTC. Encoded protein: CASSQGLAEQYF.

The CDR3 sequence: CASSYRDTTGELFF. CDR3 coding DNA: TGTGCCAGCAGTTACCGGGACACGACCGGGGAGCTGTTTTTT. This chain uses TRBV6-6 with TRBJ2-2; possible D gene TRBD1, 6 bases. Trimming took 2 bases from V and 5 from J, leaving 9 bases between them. The CDR3 has 14 residues. Germline values: CDR1 MNHNY, CDR2 SVGAGI (reference sequence).

The chain employs TRBV28 and TRBJ1-1; weak D call: TRBD1 (5 bases). V lost 5 bases and J 2 bases, leaving 21 bases between the germline ends. CDR1 is MDHEN, CDR2 SYDVKM, per germline. This CDR3 region has 17 residues. The DNA of the CDR3 is TGTGCCAGCAGTCCATTAGGCCTCTTGACAGAAAACACTGAAGCTTTCTTT. Translation: CASSPLGLLTENTEAFF.

CDR3: CASSGGGSYGELFF. The CDR3 DNA follows: TGTGCCAGCAGTGGGGGCGGGAGTTACGGGGAGCTGTTTTTT. The rearrangement joins TRBV11-2 to TRBJ2-2, with D possibly being TRBD2 (7 bases). Trimming shortened V by 6 bases and J by 7 bases, and 15 bases separated the two germline ends. CDR1 is SGHAT and CDR2 is FQNNGV in the germline V gene. The CDR3 runs 14 residues.

The V call is TRBV9, the J call TRBJ1-2; TRBD1 agrees at 8 bases. The germline CDR1 and CDR2 sequences are SGDLS and YYNGEE. The CDR3 has 14 residues. V shed 3 bases and J 8 bases; nucleotides not matched to a gene: 9. This CDR3 reads CASSATQGAWGYTF. CDR3 nucleotides: TGTGCCAGCAGCGCTACTCAGGGGGCTTGGGGCTACACCTTC.

The chain carries TRBV29-1 and TRBJ2-7, with D possibly matching TRBD2 (6 bases). Germline-derived CDR1 and CDR2 are SQVTM and ANQGSEA. This CDR3 is built from 13 residues. Between the trimmed V and J ends, which lost 6 bases and 6 bases, there was a span of 18 bases. The CDR3 reads CSVRSRLVGEQYF. The CDR3 DNA follows: TGCAGCGTCAGAAGCCGACTAGTCGGCGAGCAGTACTTC.

V gene TRBV28 combines with J gene TRBJ2-3; 7 bases map to TRBD1. The CDR3 is made up of 15 amino acids. The V and J ends lost 9 bases and 10 bases, in that order; junction bases with no gene match: 19. CDR1 is MDHEN and CDR2 is SYDVKM in the germline V gene. The CDR3 loop reads CASNEGARFSRAQYF. Here the CDR3 DNA reads TGTGCCAGTAACGAGGGGGCGCGATTCTCGCGGGCGCAGTATTTT.

This rearrangement joins TRBV7-3 to TRBJ2-3; 7 bases are a match to TRBD2. The length of the CDR3 is 15 residues. The trim removed 2 bases at V and 2 bases at J, leaving 4 bases unmatched. CDR1 SGHTA and CDR2 FQGTGA come from the germline V gene. For the CDR3, the DNA is TGTGCCAGCAGCTTACGTGCGGGAGACACAGATACGCAGTATTTT. Its translation is CASSLRAGDTDTQYF.

The genes are TRBV14 and TRBJ2-4; 15 bases align to TRBD2. The CDR3 is 20 residues long. The V segment lost 0 bases and the J segment 0 bases; nucleotides outside the gene matches: 6. The germline gives CDR1 SGHDN, CDR2 FVKESK. CDR3 amino acids: CASSQDSGLAGGIAKNIQYF. CDR3 bases: TGTGCCAGCAGCCAAGATTCGGGACTAGCGGGAGGAATAGCCAAAAACATTCAGTACTTC.

V gene TRBV2 combines with J gene TRBJ1-5, with 8 bases lining up with TRBD1. CDR1 SNHLY and CDR2 FYNNEI come from the germline V gene. CDR3 length equals 13 residues. J was trimmed by 8 bases and V by 6 bases; bases with no gene match: 6. CDR3 sequence reads: CASRATGVEPQHF. The CDR3 coding sequence is TGTGCCAGCAGGGCGACAGGGGTAGAGCCCCAGCATTTT.

The V gene is TRBV10-3, the J gene TRBJ1-5, with D possibly TRBD1 on 5 matching bases. With 2 bases removed from V and 1 base from J, the gap between germline ends came to 18 bases. Per the germline V gene, CDR1 is ENHRY and CDR2 is SYGVKD. The CDR3 has 18 amino acids. CDR3 DNA: TGTGCCATCAGTGAGAGATTTGGGTCGCAGGGCAGCAATCAGCCCCAGCATTTT. This sequence encodes CAISERFGSQGSNQPQHF.

The chain joins TRBV29-1 to TRBJ1-2, with D hard to call. V lost 6 bases and J 2 bases, leaving 10 bases between the germline ends. The CDR3 extends over 12 amino acids. CDR1 is SQVTM and CDR2 is ANQGSEA in the germline V gene. CDR3 nucleotides: TGCAGCGTGACGCCCACGAACTATGGCTACACCTTC. Its translation is CSVTPTNYGYTF.

This clone was observed a few times. The V call is TRBV7-7, the J call TRBJ2-1; no reliable D call. Germline CDR1 and CDR2: SSHAT and FNYEAQ (reference sequence). The V end lost 2 bases, the J end lost 16 bases, and 3 bases lay between the germline ends. The CDR3 is 8 amino acids. This CDR3 is CASSLSFF. The CDR3, as DNA: TGTGCCAGCAGCTTATCTTTCTTC.

The chain uses TRBV27 and TRBJ2-7; 8 bases map to TRBD1. CDR1 and CDR2 (germline): MNHEY, SMNVEV (reference sequence). This CDR3 spans 14 amino acids. V was clipped by 0 bases and J by 4 bases; unmatched bases: 2. The CDR3 coding sequence is TGTGCCAGCAGTTTATCCGGGACAGGTTACGAGCAGTACTTC. It specifies CASSLSGTGYEQYF.

The J gene is TRBJ2-2, the V gene TRBV19, with D perhaps matching TRBD2 (5 bases). V was clipped by 4 bases and J by 6 bases, with 15 bases between them. Per the germline V gene, CDR1 is LNHDA and CDR2 is SQIVND (reference sequence). The CDR3 length is 15 residues. This chain's CDR3 is CASSRLRVRPGELFF. CDR3 bases: TGTGCCAGTAGTAGGTTGAGGGTACGTCCCGGGGAGCTGTTTTTT. The entire variable domain, with the rest obtained from reference TRBV19 and TRBJ2-2, is as follows: DGGITQSPKYLFRKEGQNVTLSCEQNLNHDAMYWYRQDPGQGLRLIYYSQIVNDFQKGDIAEGYSVSREKKESFPLTVTSAQKNPTAFYLCASSRLRVRPGELFFGEGSRLTVL.

DNA of the CDR3: TGTGCCAGCAGGCAACGGACAGGGTGGTACTTC. As protein: CASRQRTGWYF. The V call is TRBV6-5, the J call TRBJ2-5, with TRBD1 matching over 8 bases. The ends lost 6 bases at V and 13 bases at J; junction bases unmatched: 7. The CDR3 is 11 residues long. Germline CDR1 is MNHEY and CDR2 is SVGAGI.

J is TRBJ1-5 and V is TRBV6-1; D is possibly TRBD1 (6 bases). Germline V gene data show CDR1 as MNHNS and CDR2 as SASEGT. V lost 0 bases and J lost 5, with 17 bases in between. CDR3 length: 17 amino acids. DNA for the CDR3: TGTGCCAGCAGTGAAGCGCCCCGGGGGCTCAGGTATCAGCCCCAGCATTTT. This encodes CASSEAPRGLRYQPQHF.

This sequence joins TRBV18 and TRBJ2-7; 8 nucleotides agree with TRBD2. This CDR3 has 18 residues. With V trimmed by 3 bases and J by 0 bases, 13 bases remained unmatched. Per the germline V gene, CDR1 is KGHSH and CDR2 is LQKENI. The CDR3 sequence is CASSPIGASGSVSYEQYF. For the CDR3, the DNA is TGTGCCAGCTCACCGATTGGAGCAAGCGGGAGCGTCTCCTACGAGCAGTACTTC. Looking up the rest from reference TRBV18 and TRBJ2-7 gives the full variable domain: NAGVMQNPRHLVRRRGQEARLRCSPMKGHSHVYWYRQLPEEGLKFMVYLQKENIIDESGMPKERFSAEFPKEGPSILRIQQVVRGDSAAYFCASSPIGASGSVSYEQYFGPGTRLTVT.

This chain connects TRBV4-1 to TRBJ1-5; D remains unclear. Germline V lookup: CDR1 MGHRA, CDR2 YSYEKL. Trimming pared 5 bases from V and 0 bases from J, leaving 8 bases between. The CDR3 covers 14 residues. The CDR3 bases are TGCGCCAGCAGCGGTCAGTATAGCAATCAGCCCCAGCATTTT. Translating gives CASSGQYSNQPQHF.

The genes are TRBV7-9 and TRBJ2-7, with 7 bases that match TRBD2. With 3 bases clipped from V and 5 bases from J, the junction kept 16 bases outside the gene matches. CDR3 length: 17 residues. Germline lookup yields CDR1 SEHNR and CDR2 FQNEAQ (reference sequence). The CDR3 region has the DNA TGTGCCAGCAGCTTCATTCATGGCGGGAGTAGCTACCACGAGCAGTACTTC. Protein: CASSFIHGGSSYHEQYF.

V gene TRBV2 combines with J gene TRBJ2-2, with D possibly called TRBD1 or TRBD2 (5 bases each). V was trimmed by 8 bases and J by 5 bases, leaving 27 bases between them. CDR1 and CDR2 from the germline V gene are SNHLY and FYNNEI. The CDR3 extends over 18 amino acids. CDR3 DNA sequence: TGTGCCAGCGGCCATATTTTCACGAGGGGCCAACGAACCGGGGAGCTGTTTTTT. Translated, it gives CASGHIFTRGQRTGELFF.

This chain joins TRBV18 and TRBJ2-7; 11 bases fit TRBD2. With V trimmed by 6 bases and J by 0 bases, 4 bases remained unmatched. The CDR3 extends over 15 amino acids. Germline V CDR1 and CDR2: KGHSH, LQKENI. CDR3: CASSIAGGSSYEQYF. Written as DNA, the CDR3 is TGTGCCAGCTCGATAGCGGGAGGGAGCTCCTACGAGCAGTACTTC.